This T cell receptor beta chain was obtained from a study of cytomegalovirus exposure and HLA in healthy donors. Study outcomes and limitations: Later analysis identified several of the most significant clusters that appeared linked to common viral pathogens. It was assumed in the presence/absence analyses that sequencing depth was roughly uniform across donors.

The PCR used 60 Vbeta and 13 Jbeta primers. Some clones are missing from TCRdb's copy, which holds only in-frame ones; the method was immunoSEQ multiplex PCR. The data contain around 150,000 clones, more than 75% of them seen just once; the ten biggest clones take up under 4%. Remarks on this clone: No antigen is known for it.

CDR3 size: 15 residues. J was trimmed by 10 bases and V by 1 base; bases with no gene match: 8. Germline CDR1 LGHNA, CDR2 YNFKEQ. The material sequenced was PBMCs. The sequence derives from a human donor in good health. The rearrangement uses TRBV4-2 and TRBJ2-1; 9 nucleotides agree with TRBD2. CDR3: CASSQGAEGTSEQFF. The CDR3 nucleotides are TGTGCCAGCAGCCAAGGGGCTGAGGGGACTAGCGAGCAGTTCTTC.